This T cell receptor (beta chain) came from a study of blood T cell repertoires in COVID-19. For the study at large: Sites in the United States, Italy and Spain provided acute and convalescent COVID-19 samples.

Original analysis: Using reference gene primer amplification, nucleated cell counts were estimated. TCRdb's table, derived via immunoSEQ multiplex PCR, lists solely in-frame clones and lacks some. V and J calls and clone size are given by that table; D and trimming were obtained from the DNA. The table lists 35,000 to 45,000 clones, over 75% of them singletons. The ends were cut back, 2 bases at V and 10 bases at J, with 9 bases in the middle. Germline assignment: CDR1 LGHDT and CDR2 YNNKEL (reference sequence). The CDR3 contains 13 residues. This TCR came from a human donor in a cohort sampled during active COVID-19. This rearrangement joins TRBV3-1 (or the pseudogene TRBV3-2) to TRBJ1-6; D ambiguous. Sequencing was carried out using peripheral blood. CDR3 residues: CASSQPPGSPLHF. CDR3 coding DNA: TGTGCCAGCAGCCAACCGCCGGGGTCACCCCTCCACTTT.